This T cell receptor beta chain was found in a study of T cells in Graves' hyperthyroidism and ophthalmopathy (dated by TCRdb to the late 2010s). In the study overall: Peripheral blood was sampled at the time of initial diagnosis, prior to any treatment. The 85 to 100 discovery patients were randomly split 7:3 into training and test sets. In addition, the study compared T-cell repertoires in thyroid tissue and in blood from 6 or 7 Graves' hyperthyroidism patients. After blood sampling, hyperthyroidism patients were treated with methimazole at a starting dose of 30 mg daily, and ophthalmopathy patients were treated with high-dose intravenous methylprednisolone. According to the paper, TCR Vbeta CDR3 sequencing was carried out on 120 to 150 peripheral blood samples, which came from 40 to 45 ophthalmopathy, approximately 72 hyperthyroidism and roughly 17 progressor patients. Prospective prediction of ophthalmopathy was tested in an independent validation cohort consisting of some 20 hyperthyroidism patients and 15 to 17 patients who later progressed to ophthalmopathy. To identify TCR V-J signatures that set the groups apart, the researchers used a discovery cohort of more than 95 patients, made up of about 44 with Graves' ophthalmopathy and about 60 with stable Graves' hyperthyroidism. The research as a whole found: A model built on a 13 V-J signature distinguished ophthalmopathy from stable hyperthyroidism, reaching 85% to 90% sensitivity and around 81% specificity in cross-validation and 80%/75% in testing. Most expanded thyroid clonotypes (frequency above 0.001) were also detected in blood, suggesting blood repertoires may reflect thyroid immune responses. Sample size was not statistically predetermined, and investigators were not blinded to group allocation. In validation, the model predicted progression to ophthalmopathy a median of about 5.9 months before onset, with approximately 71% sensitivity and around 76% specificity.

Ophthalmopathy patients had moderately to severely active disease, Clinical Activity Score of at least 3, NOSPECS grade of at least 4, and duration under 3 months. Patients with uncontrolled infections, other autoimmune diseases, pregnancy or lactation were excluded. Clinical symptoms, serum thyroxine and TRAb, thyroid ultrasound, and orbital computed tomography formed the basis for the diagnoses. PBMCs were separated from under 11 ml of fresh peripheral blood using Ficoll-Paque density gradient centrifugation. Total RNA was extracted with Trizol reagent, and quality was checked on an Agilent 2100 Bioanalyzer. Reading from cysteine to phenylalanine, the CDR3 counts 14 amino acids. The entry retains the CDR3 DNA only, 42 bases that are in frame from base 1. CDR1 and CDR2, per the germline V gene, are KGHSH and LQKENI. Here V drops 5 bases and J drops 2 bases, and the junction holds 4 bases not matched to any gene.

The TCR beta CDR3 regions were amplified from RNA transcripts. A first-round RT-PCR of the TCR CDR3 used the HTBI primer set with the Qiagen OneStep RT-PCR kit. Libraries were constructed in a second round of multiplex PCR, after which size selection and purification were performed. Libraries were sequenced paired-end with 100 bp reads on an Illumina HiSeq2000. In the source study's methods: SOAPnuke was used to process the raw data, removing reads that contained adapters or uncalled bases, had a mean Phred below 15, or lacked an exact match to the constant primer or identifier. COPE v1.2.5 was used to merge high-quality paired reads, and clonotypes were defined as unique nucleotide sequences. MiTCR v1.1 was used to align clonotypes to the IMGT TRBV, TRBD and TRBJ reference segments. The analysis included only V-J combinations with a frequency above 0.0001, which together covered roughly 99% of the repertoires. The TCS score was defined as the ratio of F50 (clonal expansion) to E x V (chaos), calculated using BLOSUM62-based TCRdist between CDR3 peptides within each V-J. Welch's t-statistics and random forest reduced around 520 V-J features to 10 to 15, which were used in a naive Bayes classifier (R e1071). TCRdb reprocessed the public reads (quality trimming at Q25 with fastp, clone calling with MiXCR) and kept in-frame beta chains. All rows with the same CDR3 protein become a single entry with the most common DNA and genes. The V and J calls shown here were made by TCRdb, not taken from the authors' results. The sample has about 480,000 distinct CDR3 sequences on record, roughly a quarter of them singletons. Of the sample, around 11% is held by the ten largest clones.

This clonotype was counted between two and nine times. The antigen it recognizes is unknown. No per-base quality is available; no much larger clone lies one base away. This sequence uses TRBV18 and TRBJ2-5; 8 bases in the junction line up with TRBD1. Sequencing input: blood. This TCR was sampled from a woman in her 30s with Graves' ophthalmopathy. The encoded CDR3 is CASSIGQGQETQYF. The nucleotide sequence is TGTGCCAGCTCAATAGGACAGGGACAAGAGACCCAGTACTTC. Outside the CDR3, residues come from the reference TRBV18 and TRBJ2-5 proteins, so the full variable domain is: NAGVMQNPRHLVRRRGQEARLRCSPMKGHSHVYWYRQLPEEGLKFMVYLQKENIIDESGMPKERFSAEFPKEGPSILRIQQVVRGDSAAYFCASSIGQGQETQYFGPGTRLLVL.